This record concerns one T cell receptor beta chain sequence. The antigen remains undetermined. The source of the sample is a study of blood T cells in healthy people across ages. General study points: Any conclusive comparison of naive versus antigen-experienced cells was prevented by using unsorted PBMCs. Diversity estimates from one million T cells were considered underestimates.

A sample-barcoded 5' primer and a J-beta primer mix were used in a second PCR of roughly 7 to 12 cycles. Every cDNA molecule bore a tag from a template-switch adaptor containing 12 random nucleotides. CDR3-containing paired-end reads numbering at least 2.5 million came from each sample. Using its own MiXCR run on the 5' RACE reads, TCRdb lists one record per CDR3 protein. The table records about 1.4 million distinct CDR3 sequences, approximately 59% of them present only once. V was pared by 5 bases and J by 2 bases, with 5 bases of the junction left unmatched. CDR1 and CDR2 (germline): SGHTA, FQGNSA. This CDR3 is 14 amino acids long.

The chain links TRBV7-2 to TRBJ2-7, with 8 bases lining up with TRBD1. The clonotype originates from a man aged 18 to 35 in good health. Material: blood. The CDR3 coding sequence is TGTGCCAGCAGCGTGGACAGGGCGACCTACGAGCAGTACTTC. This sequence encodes CASSVDRATYEQYF.